This is a list of T cell receptor beta chains from one sample in a study of blood T cell repertoires in COVID-19. Method: immunoSEQ multiplex PCR; TCRdb's copy keeps in-frame clones and lacks some. This table has roughly 70,000 clones, about 91% appearing once. The sequenced sample was peripheral blood. The receptors stem from an elderly man with acute or convalescent COVID-19. CDR3s include the opening cysteine and the closing phenylalanine or tryptophan. D genes are given only for firm matches. Only some rows state a clone size, as once, few, many or a class for expanded clones.

D gene	clone size	V gene	J gene	CDR3 protein	CDR3 DNA
-	once	TRBV19	TRBJ1-2	CASSIGGPNYGYTF	TGTGCCAGTAGTATAGGGGGGCCTAACTATGGCTACACCTTC
-	once	TRBV19	TRBJ2-3	CASSIGQGGYTQYF	TGTGCCAGTAGTATTGGACAGGGAGGGTATACGCAGTATTTT
-	-	TRBV2	TRBJ1-6	CASSDRDSYNSPLHF	TGTGCCAGCAGTGACAGGGACTCCTATAATTCACCCCTCCACTTT
TRBD1	-	TRBV30	TRBJ2-7	CAWGGQGAYEQYF	TGTGCCTGGGGGGGACAGGGGGCTTACGAGCAGTACTTC
TRBD2	-	TRBV24-1	TRBJ2-1	CATSDPLAGGNEQFF	TGTGCCACCAGTGACCCCCTAGCGGGGGGCAATGAGCAGTTCTTC
TRBD1	-	TRBV6-6	TRBJ2-2	CASSHRDRGQMGTGELFF	TGTGCCAGCAGTCACCGGGACAGGGGGCAGATGGGCACCGGGGAGCTGTTTTTT
TRBD2	-	TRBV9	TRBJ2-5	CASSVAPSGGEETQYF	TGTGCCAGCAGCGTAGCTCCCTCCGGGGGGGAGGAGACCCAGTACTTC
-	once	TRBV6-6	TRBJ1-3	CASSLDSSGNTIYF	TGTGCCAGCAGTTTGGACAGCTCTGGAAACACCATATATTTT
-	-	TRBV14	TRBJ1-2	CASSQDLVYGYTF	TGTGCCAGCAGCCAAGACCTAGTCTATGGCTACACCTTC
TRBD2	-	TRBV3-1/TRBV3-2	TRBJ2-5	CASSQVGGRAGETQYF	TGTGCCAGCAGCCAAGTGGGCGGGAGGGCCGGAGAGACCCAGTACTTC
TRBD1	-	TRBV24-1	TRBJ2-2	CATSDFPGQGGTGELFF	TGTGCCACCAGTGATTTTCCGGGACAGGGAGGAACCGGGGAGCTGTTTTTT
-	few	TRBV2	TRBJ1-2	CASNPDSLPKGYTF	TGTGCCAGCAATCCGGACAGCCTTCCGAAGGGCTACACCTTC
TRBD2	once	TRBV19	TRBJ2-2	CASSLAGIYTGELFF	TGTGCCAGTAGTCTAGCGGGGATTTACACCGGGGAGCTGTTTTTT
TRBD1	-	TRBV11-2	TRBJ2-1	CASSLVGWGQADSFF	TGTGCCAGCAGCTTAGTAGGTTGGGGACAGGCGGATTCGTTCTTC
-	-	TRBV27	TRBJ1-2	CASSFEWQGNYGYTF	TGTGCCAGCAGTTTCGAGTGGCAGGGGAACTATGGCTACACCTTC
-	few	TRBV30	TRBJ1-1	CAGLSQGSDTEAFF	TGTGCCGGACTTTCACAGGGATCTGACACTGAAGCTTTCTTT
TRBD1	once	TRBV6-2/TRBV6-3	TRBJ1-2	CASSPRGQASNYGYTF	TGTGCCAGCAGCCCCCGTGGACAGGCTTCTAACTATGGCTACACCTTC
TRBD1	-	TRBV11-2	TRBJ1-1	CASSPRQGMNTEAFF	TGTGCCAGCAGCCCTCGACAGGGAATGAACACTGAAGCTTTCTTT
-	-	TRBV2	TRBJ2-3	CASSEYRSTDTQYF	TGTGCCAGCAGTGAGTACAGGAGCACAGATACGCAGTATTTT
-	-	TRBV10-3	TRBJ1-2	CAISVGAGDYGYTF	TGTGCCATCAGTGTGGGCGCCGGGGACTATGGCTACACCTTC
TRBD1	-	TRBV5-1	TRBJ2-2	CASSSGQGATGELFF	TGCGCCAGCAGCTCGGGACAGGGGGCGACCGGGGAGCTGTTTTTT
TRBD1	-	TRBV6-1	TRBJ2-5	CASSDPGTAQETQYF	TGTGCCAGCAGTGACCCCGGGACAGCCCAAGAGACCCAGTACTTC
TRBD1	-	TRBV6-5	TRBJ1-2	CASSYGTGAVYTF	TGTGCCAGCAGTTATGGGACAGGGGCTGTCTACACCTTC